The present T cell receptor beta chain was sequenced within a study of T cell responses to AZD1222 COVID-19 vaccine. Concerning this clone itself: Its antigen is undetermined.

General study findings and limits: Repertoire sampling happened only post peak T cell response. Only 5 to 7 individuals given AZD1222 were seropositive at baseline.

Deletions cut 3 bases from V and 0 bases from J, with 12 bases between. The CDR3 is 16 amino acids. Germline values: CDR1 KGHSH, CDR2 LQKENI. Assay: immunoSEQ multiplex PCR; the TCRdb copy retains only in-frame clones and omits some. Here the sample spans 150,000 to 200,000 clones, over 80% being singletons. The V call is TRBV18, the J call TRBJ1-3, with D unresolved. The sample consisted of peripheral blood, taken on day 0 of MenACWY control vaccination. This TCR derives from an adult in good health. The CDR3 nucleotides are TGTGCCAGCTCACCGTTAGAACTTAGCTCTGGAAACACCATATATTTT. This gives the protein CASSPLELSSGNTIYF.